This T cell receptor (beta chain) emerged from a study of blood T cell repertoires in COVID-19 (TCRdb year 2020). Regarding the research as a whole: Samples covering the acute and convalescent phases of COVID-19 were provided by collaborators in the United States, Italy and Spain. Subjects who had been exposed to COVID-19, were actively infected with it, or had recovered from it provided the deeply sampled blood TCRbeta repertoires that made up the dataset. The repertoires were made available in a free public database intended to serve as a resource for research on the immune response to SARS-CoV-2. Samples came from the ongoing ImmuneRACE study (first 160 participants) plus 1,254 subjects from 6 global collaborators. Where HLA class I and class II types were available, the types were taken from metadata supplied by the sample provider, not from assay-based typing. The prospective study material was composed of cDNA or gDNA derived from T cells, B-cell-depleted T cells, or PBMCs. Sample metadata almost always included a de-identified subject ID, COVID-19 status, age in years and sex. General findings and caveats noted by the study authors: The amount of clinical and demographic metadata varied by source and participant and was provided uncurated.

In Seattle, one collaborating source enrolled patients while the infection was active and tracked those patients longitudinally over the course of disease. The collaborating institutions used their own protocols to collect whole blood in K2EDTA tubes. For TCRbeta analysis, collaborator samples were shipped as frozen whole blood, as isolated PBMCs, or as DNA extracted from either sample type. Comments on this clone: Its specific antigen is unknown. No qualities accompany the bases; no much larger clone lies one base away.

TCRbeta CDR3 regions were amplified from genomic DNA by means of the immunoSEQ Assay, a bias-controlled multiplex PCR. As for the original processing: The number of nucleated cells in each sample was estimated by amplification of reference gene primers within the assay. To quantify the absolute abundance of each unique TCRbeta CDR3 rearrangement, sequence reads were collapsed and filtered. For each sample, productive Simpson clonality was calculated by taking the square root of Simpson's diversity index across productive rearrangements. TCRdb re-hosts the immuneACCESS table, in-frame sequences only. Its copies lack some clones; in the studies checked, an unresolved V gene accounts for under half of them, and the cause for the rest is not known. That table gives V, J and clone size, and the DNA gave D and trimming. Here the sample has about 340,000 clones; about nine tenths occur a single time. Around 6% of the sample belongs to the ten largest clones.

Germline trimming: 4 bases from V, 3 bases from J; junction bases outside gene matches: 13. CDR1 and CDR2 are read off the germline V gene as KGHDR and SFDVKD. The CDR3 has 17 amino acids, counting the end cysteine and phenylalanine. The CDR3 DNA has 51 bases and is translated from base 1. Sequencing input: peripheral blood. The chain links TRBV24-1 with TRBJ1-2; TRBD1 aligns with 7 central bases. The origin of this receptor is a woman aged 50 to 65 with COVID-19, enrolled during active disease. DNA sequence: TGTGCCACCAGTGACGTGACAGGGATCACCGGAGACTATGGCTACACCTTC. It is translated as CATSDVTGITGDYGYTF.